The T cell receptor (beta chain) under discussion was sequenced for a study of blood T cell repertoires in COVID-19. Study in general: Samples representing acute and convalescent COVID-19 were sourced from the United States, Italy and Spain.

A remark on this clone: The sample holds other DNA sequences that translate to the same CDR3.

CDR1 is SGHRS, CDR2 YFSETQ, per germline. The CDR3 is made up of 14 amino acids. With V trimmed by 3 bases and J by 0 bases, 2 bases remained unmatched. Sequencing was performed with immunoSEQ multiplex PCR; in TCRdb, only in-frame clones are kept and a portion is missing. The table lists around 500,000 clones, roughly nine tenths of them singletons. Resolution of symptoms, clearance, or two negative PCRs was present in recovered Cohort 3 donors. J is TRBJ1-1 and V is TRBV5-1; TRBD1 agrees at 7 bases. The sample was PBMCs or T cells enriched from blood (not recorded which). The receptor comes from a woman aged 55 to 70 who had recovered from COVID-19. CDR3 sequence reads: CASSWGQMNTEAFF. CDR3 sequence (DNA): TGCGCCAGCAGCTGGGGACAGATGAACACTGAAGCTTTCTTT.